Presented here are 2 T cell receptor beta chains from one specimen sequenced in a study of cytomegalovirus exposure and HLA in healthy donors. PCR primers comprised 60 Vbeta and 13 Jbeta primers. Only in-frame clones appear in the TCRdb table, and some are missing; sequencing was by immunoSEQ multiplex PCR. This table has over 110,000 clones, around 78% appearing once. The sequencing input was PBMCs. These TCRs come from a woman aged 40-49 years in good health and CMV-seropositive.

This chain connects TRBV11-1 to TRBJ2-5, with TRBD1 identical over 8 bases. The CDR3 totals 15 residues. Unmatched junction bases numbered 10, after V lost 5 bases and J lost 5 bases. CDR1 SGHAT and CDR2 FQDESV come from the germline V gene (reference sequence). As DNA, the CDR3 is TGTGCCAGCAGCGCAAACCAGGGGGCCAGGGAGACCCAGTACTTC. Protein product: CASSANQGARETQYF.

This clone was detected only a few times. V and J are TRBV18 and TRBJ2-5; no definite D call. V lost 2 bases, J lost 7 bases, and 11 bases lay in between. This CDR3 region has 13 residues. The germline CDR1 and CDR2 sequences are KGHSH and LQKENI. The CDR3 bases are TGTGCCAGCTCACCAGAATCCATCGGGACCCAGTACTTC. It yields the protein CASSPESIGTQYF.